The source of this T cell receptor beta chain is a study of post-analysis software for immune sequencing data. The wider study: In terms of disease course, relapsing-remitting, secondary progressive and progressive-relapsing multiple sclerosis were included. General study points: By F measure, samples from a shared preparation batch strongly co-clustered.

Each TCR beta cDNA library carried unique molecular identifiers. T cells numbering about 0.9 to 11 million gave rise to roughly 550,000 cDNA molecules. MiXCR, applied by TCRdb to the PCR reads, yields one record per CDR3 protein. In the table there are about 620,000 distinct CDR3 sequences, roughly 46% of which are singletons. Worth noting for this clonotype: The antigen remains undetermined.

This clonotype originated in a girl aged 10 to 17 with multiple sclerosis. Sequencing used blood.

In DNA, the CDR3 is TGTGCCAGCAGCTGGGACAGGGGGCTTGTCTATGGCTACACCTTC. This gives the protein CASSWDRGLVYGYTF. The chain combines TRBV6-5 with TRBJ1-2; 12 bases map to TRBD1. CDR1 MNHEY and CDR2 SVGAGI come from the germline V gene. There are 15 residues in the CDR3. V shed 6 bases and J 4 bases; nucleotides not matched to a gene: 6.